This T cell receptor beta chain comes out of a study of cytomegalovirus exposure and HLA in healthy donors. Study-level findings and limits: The study reported that TCR beta sequences accurately predicted HLA-A and HLA-B alleles in most subjects. Later on, a genetic analysis was performed. It linked a missense variant in DCLRE1C with V- and J-gene trimming of TCR beta.

V lost 5 bases, J lost 7 bases, and 6 bases stayed unmatched. CDR1 and CDR2 (germline): SGHAT, FQNNGV. CDR3 size: 15 residues. Researchers ran the PCR with 60 Vbeta and 13 Jbeta primers. Data came from immunoSEQ multiplex PCR; TCRdb stores just in-frame clones and leaves some out. In the table there are fewer than 250,000 clones, 70% to 75% of which are singletons. This clone has just a few counts. Antigen unknown. The V call is TRBV11-2, the J call TRBJ2-2; 11 bases align to TRBD1. The clonotype comes from a man aged 25-45 years in good health and CMV-seropositive. The sequenced material came from PBMCs. The DNA of the CDR3 is TGTGCCAGCAGCCCCCGGACAGGGGGCTACGGGGAGCTGTTTTTT. Residues: CASSPRTGGYGELFF.